The 3 T cell receptor beta chains presented below share a single source sample, sequenced in a study of vaccination effects on CD4 cells after COVID-19. Viral peptide pool expansion of antigen-specific CD4+ T cells preceded sequencing in the ViraFEST assay. The authors isolated CD4+ T cells after 9 to 10 days of culture. Everyone in the study got two shots of either the BNT162b2 or mRNA-1273 vaccine. TCRdb keeps only in-frame clones here, not all; method: immunoSEQ multiplex PCR. This sample has tens of thousands of clones, with less than 80% found just once. The antigens these receptors bind are not known. The sample consisted of CD4+ T cells from PBMCs cultured with HCoV-OC43 spike peptides, taken after COVID-19 vaccination. Documented subset: HCoV-OC43 spike overlapping peptide pool stimulation. These TCRs come from a human donor who received a COVID-19 vaccine.

This chain joins TRBV6-2 or TRBV6-3 and TRBJ1-4; 7 positions match TRBD1. Germline assignment: CDR1 MNHEY and CDR2 SVGEGT. Unmatched junction bases numbered 7, after V lost 4 bases and J lost 8 bases. This CDR3 has 14 residues. The CDR3 region has the DNA TGTGCCAGCAGTTCCAGGGGGTGGATAGAAAAACTGTTTTTT. This sequence encodes CASSSRGWIEKLFF.

V usage is TRBV30 and J usage is TRBJ1-1; the D is unclear. V lost 8 bases, J lost 5 bases, and 18 bases lay in between. This CDR3 comprises 13 residues. Germline V gene sequence: CDR1 GTSNPN, CDR2 SVGIG (reference sequence). CDR3 sequence reads: CAPRADERTEAFF. The CDR3, as DNA: TGTGCCCCCCGGGCCGACGAGCGAACTGAAGCTTTCTTT.

The chain carries TRBV6-5 and TRBJ1-3; D not certain. Germline V CDR1 and CDR2: MNHEY, SVGAGI. The germline V and J ends were trimmed by 8 bases and 4 bases, with 12 bases remaining between them. This CDR3 has 13 amino acids. This CDR3 is CASCEQSGNTIYF. In DNA form, the CDR3 reads TGTGCCAGCTGCGAACAGTCAGGAAACACCATATATTTT.